This is a list of T cell receptor beta chains from one sample in a study of blood T cell repertoires in COVID-19. This table comes from immunoSEQ multiplex PCR, and its TCRdb copy is limited to in-frame clones, with some not included. The sample shows 100,000 to 150,000 clones, roughly three quarters of them seen only once. The material sequenced was peripheral blood. The receptors originated from a woman aged 65 to 85 with acute or convalescent COVID-19. Each CDR3 is given with its conserved first and last residue. Each record gives: CDR3 protein, CDR3 DNA, clone size, J gene, D gene, V gene. A D gene is named only where the DNA matches it firmly. Rows may omit the clone size; those that give it use once, few, many or a size class.

CASSLWGRGRGSTEAFF | TGTGCCAGCAGCTTGTGGGGCCGAGGCAGGGGGAGCACTGAAGCTTTCTTT | NA | TRBJ1-1 | TRBD1 | TRBV7-2
CASGPGGWNTEAFF | TGTGCCAGCGGACCTGGGGGCTGGAACACTGAAGCTTTCTTT | NA | TRBJ1-1 | NA | TRBV6-6
CASSDSVGETQYF | TGCGCCAGCAGTGACAGCGTCGGCGAGACCCAGTACTTC | NA | TRBJ2-5 | NA | TRBV10-1
CASSTRQGMRYEQYF | TGTGCCAGCAGCACACGACAGGGGATGCGATACGAGCAGTACTTC | NA | TRBJ2-7 | TRBD1 | TRBV7-6
CATQYLDRGPNTEAFF | TGTGCCACCCAGTACCTTGACAGGGGGCCGAACACTGAAGCTTTCTTT | NA | TRBJ1-1 | TRBD1 | TRBV28
CASSDGQPQHF | TGTGCCAGCAGTGACGGTCAGCCCCAGCATTTT | NA | TRBJ1-5 | NA | TRBV2
CASSGQRRSSYEQYF | TGTGCCAGCAGCGGACAGCGACGAAGCTCCTACGAGCAGTACTTC | few | TRBJ2-7 | NA | TRBV28
CASSPGEGGPPYNEQFF | TGCGCCAGCAGCCCAGGAGAAGGAGGGCCCCCCTACAATGAGCAGTTCTTC | few | TRBJ2-1 | NA | TRBV5-1
CASSSRDSLSGYTF | TGTGCCAGTAGCAGCAGGGACAGCTTAAGTGGCTACACCTTC | few | TRBJ1-2 | TRBD1 | TRBV19
CSVEGTSLGNNEQFF | TGCAGCGTTGAAGGGACTAGTCTGGGTAACAATGAGCAGTTCTTC | NA | TRBJ2-1 | TRBD2 | TRBV29-1
CASSQVVGSNQPQHF | TGCGCCAGCAGCCAAGTAGTTGGTAGCAATCAGCCCCAGCATTTT | few | TRBJ1-5 | NA | TRBV4-1
CASSVELAGNTGELFF | TGTGCCAGCAGCGTGGAGCTAGCGGGGAACACCGGGGAGCTGTTTTTT | NA | TRBJ2-2 | TRBD2 | TRBV9
CAWRDSPAGVSGTDTQYF | TGTGCCTGGAGAGACAGTCCGGCGGGGGTTTCGGGCACAGATACGCAGTATTTT | few | TRBJ2-3 | TRBD2 | TRBV30
CASTPVGRLTKNIQYF | TGTGCCAGCACCCCGGTCGGTCGTCTGACCAAAAACATTCAGTACTTC | NA | TRBJ2-4 | NA | TRBV28
CASSLGGGNGYTF | TGCGCCAGCAGCTTGGGAGGGGGAAATGGCTACACCTTC | NA | TRBJ1-2 | NA | TRBV5-1
CASSLASSYNSPLHF | TGTGCCAGCAGCTTAGCCAGCTCCTATAATTCACCCCTCCACTTT | NA | TRBJ1-6 | NA | TRBV7-9
CASSGDVRLHRGNQYF | TGTGCCAGCAGTGGCGACGTTCGGCTACATAGGGGAAACCAGTACTTC | NA | TRBJ2-5 | NA | TRBV6-1
CAWRLAGIYEQYF | TGTGCCTGGAGACTAGCGGGAATCTACGAGCAGTACTTC | NA | TRBJ2-7 | TRBD2 | TRBV30
CAIKGLAGGSSYEQYF | TGTGCCATCAAAGGGTTAGCGGGAGGGAGCTCCTACGAGCAGTACTTC | NA | TRBJ2-7 | TRBD2 | TRBV10-3
CASSLNGGGGNTIYF | TGTGCCAGCAGCTTAAATGGGGGGGGCGGAAACACCATATATTTT | NA | TRBJ1-3 | NA | TRBV11-2
CATSEGQGKPSSTDTQYF | TGTGCCACCAGTGAAGGACAGGGGAAACCCTCTAGCACAGATACGCAGTATTTT | once | TRBJ2-3 | TRBD1 | TRBV24-1
CASTETGDYNEQFF | TGTGCCAGCACAGAAACCGGGGATTACAATGAGCAGTTCTTC | NA | TRBJ2-1 | NA | TRBV13